One sample yielded the 17 T cell receptor beta chains listed below, sequenced in a study of naive and memory T cell subsets. The beta constant-region primer was an equimolar mix of two oligonucleotides covering TRBC1 and TRBC2. TCRdb re-called the UMI-ligation and nested PCR reads with MiXCR, one entry per CDR3 protein. The data show 100,000 or so distinct CDR3 sequences, 7% seen once. Sequencing was carried out using central memory CD4+ T cells from blood. These TCRs come from a human donor in good health.

This clonotype has a count of ten or more. V gene TRBV27 combines with J gene TRBJ1-5; D remains unclear. Per the germline V gene, CDR1 is MNHEY and CDR2 is SMNVEV (reference sequence). The CDR3 length is 15 residues. V dropped 6 bases and J dropped 0 bases, with 12 bases sitting between them. The CDR3 spells CASRIQQASNQPQHF. The CDR3, as DNA: TGTGCCAGCAGAATACAGCAAGCTAGCAATCAGCCCCAGCATTTT.

The rearrangement joins TRBV6-1 to TRBJ2-5, with D possibly being TRBD1 (5 bases). Germline values: CDR1 MNHNS, CDR2 SASEGT. The V and J ends lost 2 bases and 6 bases respectively, with 10 bases between them. The CDR3 has 13 residues. The CDR3 DNA reads TGTGCCAGCAGTGAACGTCAGGGTCAGACCCAGTACTTC. Translated: CASSERQGQTQYF.

This clonotype was recorded many times. The chain carries TRBV10-2 and TRBJ2-4; D is ambiguous. The CDR3 covers 11 residues. V lost 2 bases and J lost 8, with 4 bases in between. Germline V gene lookup returns CDR1 WSHSY and CDR2 SAAADI. This chain's CDR3 is CASSEADIQYF. CDR3 nucleotides: TGCGCCAGCAGTGAGGCGGACATTCAGTACTTC.

This clonotype was observed at least ten times. This chain joins TRBV5-1 and TRBJ1-1; D is perhaps TRBD1 (5 bases). Trimming stripped 6 bases from V and 5 bases from J, with 23 bases between. Looked up from germline, CDR1 is SGHRS and CDR2 is YFSETQ. The CDR3 spans 16 residues. Here the CDR3 reads CASNLDPGEIGTEAFF. The CDR3 DNA follows: TGCGCCAGCAATCTCGATCCGGGGGAAATTGGGACTGAAGCTTTCTTT.

This clonotype has ten or more counts. V is TRBV20-1 and J is TRBJ1-1; 8 bases fit TRBD1. The CDR3 sequence is 11 residues long. After removal of 4 bases from V and 11 bases from J, the junction contained 6 bases not matched to a gene. CDR1 and CDR2 (germline): DFQATT, SNEGSKA (reference sequence). For the CDR3, the DNA is TGCAGTGCTACCCGACAGGGGAGGGCTTTCTTT. This translates into CSATRQGRAFF.

The chain combines TRBV25-1 with TRBJ2-3; 7 bases align to TRBD2. CDR1 MGHDK and CDR2 SYGVNS come from the germline V gene. The CDR3 has 15 residues. V was pared by 2 bases and J by 3 bases, with 5 bases of the junction left unmatched. CDR3 bases: TGTGCCAGCAGTGAAGCGGGAGTCGGAACAGATACGCAGTATTTT. This codes for CASSEAGVGTDTQYF.

In this sample, this clonotype turned up a few times. The V call is TRBV6-2 or TRBV6-3, the J call TRBJ1-6, with TRBD1 identical over 7 bases. The CDR3 totals 13 residues. J was trimmed by 10 bases and V by 6 bases; bases with no gene match: 6. Germline CDR1 is MNHEY and CDR2 is SVGEGT. CDR3 protein: CASSGQASSPLHF. The CDR3, as DNA: TGTGCCAGCAGCGGACAGGCTTCCTCACCCCTCCACTTT.

The sample holds many counts of this clonotype. The rearrangement joins TRBV12-3 or TRBV12-4 to TRBJ1-1, with 7 bases identical to TRBD1. CDR3 size: 11 residues. Trimming cost V 5 bases and J 11 bases; bases outside gene matches: 5. CDR3 DNA sequence: TGTGCCAGCAGTCCACAGGGGAGTGCTTTCTTT. The encoded protein is CASSPQGSAFF.

The chain links TRBV7-2 to TRBJ2-3; D not certain. This CDR3 comprises 13 residues. Trimming removed 6 bases from V and 0 bases from J, with 7 bases in between. Germline CDR1 is SGHTA and CDR2 is FQGNSA. The CDR3 coding sequence is TGTGCCAGCAGGGATTGGAGCACAGATACGCAGTATTTT. Translated: CASRDWSTDTQYF.

The rearrangement joins TRBV7-6 to TRBJ1-4, with a possible D match to TRBD1 (6 bases). The CDR3 covers 15 residues. In germline, CDR1 is SGHVS, CDR2 FNYEAQ. Deletions cut 5 bases from V and 5 bases from J, with 15 bases between. CDR3 bases: TGTGCCAGCAGCACCAAGACAGGAGTGAATGAAAAACTGTTTTTT. Its protein product is CASSTKTGVNEKLFF.

This clonotype occurred many times. This chain links TRBV29-1 with TRBJ1-5; TRBD1 matches at 7 bases. After removal of 4 bases from V and 4 bases from J, the junction contained 7 bases not matched to a gene. The CDR3 is made up of 14 amino acids. Looked up from germline, CDR1 is SQVTM and CDR2 is ANQGSEA. The CDR3 protein is CSVAGGGANQPQHF. CDR3 nucleotide sequence: TGCAGCGTTGCGGGAGGGGGCGCAAATCAGCCCCAGCATTTT.

The rearrangement links TRBV12-3 or TRBV12-4 to TRBJ2-3, with D unclear. The CDR3 covers 15 residues. V was pared by 6 bases and J by 1 base, with 14 bases between. The CDR3 reads CASSLSAVGTDTQYF. The CDR3 region has the DNA TGTGCCAGCAGCCTAAGTGCGGTCGGCACAGATACGCAGTATTTT.

The chain joins TRBV7-9 to TRBJ1-1; D unresolved. There are 14 residues in the CDR3. CDR1 and CDR2 from the germline V gene are SEHNR and FQNEAQ (reference sequence). The ends were cut back, 0 bases at V and 1 base at J, with 6 bases in the middle. CDR3 sequence reads: CASSLAAENTEAFF. CDR3 DNA sequence: TGTGCCAGCAGCTTAGCGGCAGAGAACACTGAAGCTTTCTTT.

The rearrangement links TRBV6-2 or TRBV6-3 to TRBJ2-7, with 10 bases that match TRBD1. CDR3 length: 15 amino acids. The V segment lost 6 bases and the J segment 3 bases; nucleotides outside the gene matches: 8. Germline V gene sequence: CDR1 MNHEY, CDR2 SVGEGT. CDR3 residues: CASRRTTGGGYEQYF. The CDR3 coding sequence is TGTGCCAGCAGACGCACGACAGGGGGCGGCTACGAGCAGTACTTC.

This clonotype was recorded at least ten times. The gene calls are TRBV7-6 and TRBJ2-1; 7 nucleotides align to TRBD2. The germline V gene has CDR1 SGHVS and CDR2 FNYEAQ. This CDR3 region has 20 residues. The J segment lost 0 bases and the V segment lost 1 base, leaving 15 bases of the junction unmatched. CDR3 residues: CASSLVSRTSATFSYNEQFF. CDR3 in DNA: TGTGCCAGCAGCTTAGTTTCTCGAACTAGCGCCACTTTCTCCTACAATGAGCAGTTCTTC.

This clonotype has ten or more counts. The rearrangement joins TRBV2 to TRBJ2-3; 12 bases match TRBD2. The CDR3 is made up of 17 amino acids. V lost 4 bases to trimming and J lost 0 bases; unmatched junction nucleotides: 5. The germline V gene has CDR1 SNHLY and CDR2 FYNNEI. Here the CDR3 DNA reads TGTGCCAGCAGTGGCCGTGGACTAGCGGGAAGCACAGATACGCAGTATTTT. It yields the protein CASSGRGLAGSTDTQYF.

The chain employs TRBV20-1 and TRBJ2-3; 14 bases match TRBD2. Germline V gene sequence: CDR1 DFQATT, CDR2 SNEGSKA (reference sequence). The length of the CDR3 is 15 residues. V was pared by 4 bases and J by 5 bases, with 5 bases of the junction left unmatched. CDR3 sequence: CSATLGLAGGDTQYF. The CDR3 DNA sequence: TGCAGTGCTACCCTAGGACTAGCGGGGGGAGATACGCAGTATTTT.